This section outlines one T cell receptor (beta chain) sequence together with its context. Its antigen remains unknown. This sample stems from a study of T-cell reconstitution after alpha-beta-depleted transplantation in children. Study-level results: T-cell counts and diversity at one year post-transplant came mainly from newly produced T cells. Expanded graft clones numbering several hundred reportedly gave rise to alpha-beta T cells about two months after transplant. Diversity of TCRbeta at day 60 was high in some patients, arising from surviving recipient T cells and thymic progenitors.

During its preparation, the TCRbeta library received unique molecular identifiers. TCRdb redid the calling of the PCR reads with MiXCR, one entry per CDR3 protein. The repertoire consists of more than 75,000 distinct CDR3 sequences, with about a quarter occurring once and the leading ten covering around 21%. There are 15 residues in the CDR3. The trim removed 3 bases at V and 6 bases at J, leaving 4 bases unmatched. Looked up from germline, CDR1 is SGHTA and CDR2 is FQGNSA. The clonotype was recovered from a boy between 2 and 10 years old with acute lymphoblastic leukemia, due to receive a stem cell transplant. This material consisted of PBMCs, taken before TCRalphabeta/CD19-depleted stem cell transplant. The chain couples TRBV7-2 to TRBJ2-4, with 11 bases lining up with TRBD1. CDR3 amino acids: CASSFQGTGGNIQYF. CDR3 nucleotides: TGTGCCAGCAGCTTCCAAGGGACAGGGGGAAACATTCAGTACTTC.